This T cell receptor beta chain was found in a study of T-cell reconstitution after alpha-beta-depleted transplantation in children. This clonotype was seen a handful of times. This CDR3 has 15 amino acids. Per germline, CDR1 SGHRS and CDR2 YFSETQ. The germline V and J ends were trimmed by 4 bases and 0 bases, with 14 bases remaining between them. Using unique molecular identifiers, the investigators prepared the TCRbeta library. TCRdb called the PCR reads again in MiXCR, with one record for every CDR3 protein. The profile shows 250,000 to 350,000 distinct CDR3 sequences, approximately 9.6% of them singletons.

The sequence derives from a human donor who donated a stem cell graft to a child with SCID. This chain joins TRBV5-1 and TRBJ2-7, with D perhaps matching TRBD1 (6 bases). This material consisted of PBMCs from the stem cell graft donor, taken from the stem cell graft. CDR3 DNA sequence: TGCGCCAGCAGCGACGGACAGCTTAGCTCCTACGAGCAGTACTTC. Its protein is CASSDGQLSSYEQYF.